The 17 T cell receptor beta chains below were found in one sample sequenced in a study of memory CD4+ T cells and cytomegalovirus serostatus. Single viable CD3+CD4+CD8-CD45RO+ cells were sorted as the memory CD4+ T cells. Here immunoSEQ multiplex PCR was the method, and the copy in TCRdb shows in-frame clones only, minus some. The table includes 80,000 or so clones, 75% to 85% detected once. The sample comprised memory CD4+ T cells from blood. The receptor set was obtained from an adult in good health and CMV-seropositive.

The rearrangement joins TRBV20-1 to TRBJ2-5; the D is unclear. The germline V gene encodes CDR1 DFQATT and CDR2 SNEGSKA (reference sequence). The CDR3 extends over 11 amino acids. The V end was cut by 3 bases, the J end by 2 bases, with 4 bases between. The CDR3 is CSASQQETQYF. CDR3 DNA sequence: TGCAGTGCTAGCCAACAAGAGACCCAGTACTTC.

The CDR3 is CASSSDTYWGLQYF. The CDR3 DNA reads as TGTGCCAGCAGCTCGGACACTTATTGGGGGTTACAGTACTTC. The rearrangement links TRBV6-6 to TRBJ2-7; D could derive from TRBD1 or TRBD2 (5 bases each). This CDR3 is 14 amino acids long. Trimming shortened V by 6 bases and J by 10 bases, and 22 bases separated the two germline ends. Per germline, CDR1 MNHNY and CDR2 SVGAGI (reference sequence).

V gene TRBV7-2 combines with J gene TRBJ2-7, with TRBD2 as a possible D gene (5 bases). There are 13 residues in the CDR3. The V gene lost 5 bases and the J gene lost 1 base, with 9 bases spanning the gap. Germline CDR1 SGHTA, CDR2 FQGNSA. The chain's CDR3 is CASSRTVSYEQYV. The CDR3 DNA reads as TGTGCCAGCAGCCGGACTGTATCCTACGAGCAGTACGTC.

V usage is TRBV2 and J usage is TRBJ2-2; D is perhaps TRBD2 (5 bases). V lost 4 bases and J lost 1, with 7 bases in between. Germline V lookup: CDR1 SNHLY, CDR2 FYNNEI. The CDR3 runs to 14 residues. CDR3 sequence: CASSGELNTGELFF. Here the CDR3 DNA reads TGTGCCAGCAGTGGGGAGTTGAACACCGGGGAGCTGTTTTTT.

J is TRBJ1-1 and V is TRBV9; a weak D match, TRBD1 (5 bases). Germline V gives CDR1 SGDLS, CDR2 YYNGEE. The CDR3 has 13 amino acids. Trimming took 4 bases from V and 4 from J, leaving 11 bases between them. This CDR3 reads CASSSTGGTEAFF. CDR3 coding DNA: TGTGCCAGCAGCTCCACGGGGGGCACTGAAGCTTTCTTT. The whole variable domain, remainder taken from reference TRBV9 and TRBJ1-1, is DSGVTQTPKHLITATGQRVTLRCSPRSGDLSVYWYQQSLDQGLQFLIQYYNGEERAKGNILERFSAQQFPDLHSELNLSSLELGDSALYFCASSSTGGTEAFFGQGTRLTVV.

The J gene is TRBJ2-3, the V gene TRBV5-6; 7 bases match TRBD1. Losses at the gene ends were 4 bases for V and 0 bases for J; bases not matched to a gene: 8. There are 16 residues in the CDR3. CDR1 is SGHDT, CDR2 YYEEEE, per germline. The CDR3 nucleotides are TGTGCCAGCAGCAACGGACAGGTGCTTAGCACAGATACGCAGTATTTT. It yields the protein CASSNGQVLSTDTQYF. Full variable domain (missing parts from reference TRBV5-6 and TRBJ2-3): DAGVTQSPTHLIKTRGQQVTLRCSPKSGHDTVSWYQQALGQGPQFIFQYYEEEERQRGNFPDRFSGHQFPNYSSELNVNALLLGDSALYLCASSNGQVLSTDTQYFGPGTRLTVL.

Note on this clone: A junction end diverges from the germline sequence, so it may reflect a read error. V and J are TRBV10-3 and TRBJ1-3; D possibly corresponds to TRBD1 (5 bases). Germline CDR1 reads ENHRY; CDR2 reads SYGVKD. This CDR3 is built from 16 residues. CDR3 DNA: TGTGCCATCAGTAAGTCGTCAGGGAATGTCGGAAACACCATATATTTT. Its protein is CAISKSSGNVGNTIYF.

The CDR3 coding sequence is TGTGCCAGCAGCTCCGCCTTGCGCGGGGGCTCCTACAATGAGCAGTTCTTC. It yields the protein CASSSALRGGSYNEQFF. The chain carries TRBV13 and TRBJ2-1; 7 bases are a match to TRBD2. In germline, CDR1 is PRHDT, CDR2 FYEKMQ (reference sequence). The CDR3 loop spans 17 amino acids. Trimming took 4 bases from V and 0 from J; bases not matched to a gene: 9.

This clone was observed at least ten times. The rearrangement links TRBV2 to TRBJ2-1, with TRBD2 matching over 10 bases. CDR1 is SNHLY and CDR2 is FYNNEI in the germline V gene. With V trimmed by 3 bases and J by 8 bases, 4 bases remained unmatched. The CDR3 has 14 residues. The CDR3 DNA sequence: TGTGCCAGCAGTGACGCTAGCGGGAGAGATGAGCAGTTCTTC. This encodes CASSDASGRDEQFF.

The rearrangement links TRBV5-4 to TRBJ2-7; D is unresolved. The CDR3 is made up of 15 amino acids. V dropped 1 base and J dropped 2 bases, with 13 bases sitting between them. Per germline, CDR1 SGHNT and CDR2 YYREEE (reference sequence). CDR3 loop: CASSLTDPGAYEQYF. In DNA, the CDR3 is TGTGCCAGCAGCTTGACAGACCCTGGGGCCTACGAGCAGTACTTC.

In its sample, this clone was seen once. The CDR3 region is CASSTMAPGGVGRNQPQHF. CDR3 nucleotides: TGTGCCAGTAGTACGATGGCCCCGGGCGGGGTCGGGCGAAATCAGCCCCAGCATTTT. This chain uses TRBV19 with TRBJ1-5; D is unresolved. The V end lost 4 bases, the J end lost 4 bases, and 26 bases lay between the germline ends. There are 19 residues in the CDR3. CDR1 LNHDA and CDR2 SQIVND come from the germline V gene (reference sequence).

This rearrangement joins TRBV25-1 to TRBJ1-6; TRBD1 aligns across 7 bases. The CDR3 is 17 amino acids. The germline V gene has CDR1 MGHDK and CDR2 SYGVNS. The V and J ends lost 4 bases and 9 bases, in that order; junction bases with no gene match: 15. The CDR3 sequence: CASSGAGTARRGSPLHF. The CDR3 region has the DNA TGTGCCAGCAGTGGTGCTGGGACAGCCCGCCGGGGTTCACCCCTCCACTTT.

This rearrangement joins TRBV6-5 to TRBJ2-7; 8 nucleotides line up with TRBD1. Germline V gives CDR1 MNHEY, CDR2 SVGAGI. The CDR3 sequence is 13 residues long. The V segment lost 8 bases and the J segment 4 bases; nucleotides outside the gene matches: 7. The DNA of the CDR3 is TGTGCCAGCGGCAGGGGGCCCCCTTACGAGCAGTACGTC. Its protein is CASGRGPPYEQYV.

This clone was observed a single time. The chain employs TRBV6-6 and TRBJ2-6; D gene uncertain. This CDR3 is 13 amino acids long. V was cut by 4 bases and J by 2 bases, with 3 bases left in between. Germline loops: CDR1 MNHNY, CDR2 SVGAGI (reference sequence). CDR3 sequence reads: CASSWAGANVLTF. Written as DNA, the CDR3 is TGTGCCAGCAGTTGGGCTGGGGCCAACGTCCTGACTTTC.

V usage is TRBV27 and J usage is TRBJ1-1, with TRBD1 matching 12 bases. With V trimmed by 6 bases and J by 1 base, 3 bases remained unmatched. CDR1 MNHEY and CDR2 SMNVEV come from the germline V gene (reference sequence). CDR3 length equals 15 residues. Here the CDR3 reads CASSRDRGPNTEAFF. The CDR3 DNA reads TGTGCCAGCAGCAGGGACAGGGGGCCGAACACTGAAGCTTTCTTT.

This chain uses TRBV7-9 with TRBJ1-2; 8 bases fit TRBD1. The CDR3 sequence is 19 residues long. Germline-derived CDR1 and CDR2 are SEHNR and FQNEAQ (reference sequence). J was trimmed by 4 bases and V by 3 bases; bases with no gene match: 19. This CDR3 reads CASSFPPGTIRGLFYGYTF. DNA for the CDR3: TGTGCCAGCAGCTTTCCCCCGGGCACAATCAGGGGGCTATTCTATGGCTACACCTTC.

J is TRBJ1-3 and V is TRBV5-4; 9 bases match TRBD1. V gave up 3 bases and J gave up 0 bases; unmatched junction bases: 7. Germline V lookup: CDR1 SGHNT, CDR2 YYREEE (reference sequence). The CDR3 runs to 17 residues. The CDR3 coding sequence is TGTGCCAGCAGCTCCGGGACAGGGCTACTCTCTGGAAACACCATATATTTT. Amino acids: CASSSGTGLLSGNTIYF.